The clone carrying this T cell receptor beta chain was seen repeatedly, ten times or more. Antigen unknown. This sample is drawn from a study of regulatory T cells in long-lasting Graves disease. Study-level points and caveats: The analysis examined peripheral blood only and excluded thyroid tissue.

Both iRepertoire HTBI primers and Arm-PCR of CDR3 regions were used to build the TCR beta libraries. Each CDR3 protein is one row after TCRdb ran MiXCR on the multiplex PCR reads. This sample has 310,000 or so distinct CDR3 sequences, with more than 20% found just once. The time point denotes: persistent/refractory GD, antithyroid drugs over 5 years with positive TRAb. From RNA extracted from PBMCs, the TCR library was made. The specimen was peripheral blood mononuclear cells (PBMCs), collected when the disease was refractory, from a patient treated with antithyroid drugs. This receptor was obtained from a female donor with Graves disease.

The CDR3, as DNA: TGTGCCAGCAGTACAACAGCCTACGAGCAGTACTTC. It specifies CASSTTAYEQYF. The chain employs TRBV28 and TRBJ2-7; D not certain. V was cut by 5 bases and J by 2 bases, with 7 bases left in between. There are 12 residues in the CDR3. CDR1 and CDR2 from the germline V gene are MDHEN and SYDVKM. Filled out from reference TRBV28 and TRBJ2-7, the complete variable domain reads DVKVTQSSRYLVKRTGEKVFLECVQDMDHENMFWYRQDPGLGLRLIYFSYDVKMKEKGDIPEGYSVSREKKERFSLILESASTNQTSMYLCASSTTAYEQYFGPGTRLTVT.